This record concerns one T cell receptor beta chain sequence. Antigen: not known. Primers included in the PCR were 60 Vbeta and 13 Jbeta primers. The assay was immunoSEQ multiplex PCR, and TCRdb's table has in-frame clones only and misses some. In all, the sample yields around 150,000 clones. The data are from a study of cytomegalovirus exposure and HLA in healthy donors. Healthy donors of bone marrow made up the group. Trimming took off 6 bases at V and 1 base at J, with 10 bases between the two ends. Germline CDR1 and CDR2: MNHNY and SVGAGI (reference sequence). The CDR3 length is 14 residues. General observations from the study: Listed as cytomegalovirus-associated were more than 150 TCR beta chains. Common viral pathogens were later found to be apparently linked to several of the most significant clusters.

The receptor was isolated from a man aged 30 to 45 in good health and CMV-seronegative. The V call is TRBV6-6, the J call TRBJ2-1; TRBD1 is a possible D gene (6 bases). The sample consisted of PBMCs. CDR3 nucleotide sequence: TGTGCCAGCAGGACCACAGGGTCCTACAATGAGCAGTTCTTC. Its translation is CASRTTGSYNEQFF.